The T cell receptor (beta chain) under discussion was sequenced for a study of CDR3 diversity in severe acne. This CDR3 has 14 residues. V dropped 2 bases and J dropped 2 bases, with 8 bases sitting between them. This clonotype was counted many times. TCRdb reprocessed the PCR reads with MiXCR, giving one entry per CDR3 protein. The table lists some 85,000 distinct CDR3 sequences, about 53% of them singletons. The sequence came from a male donor with severe acne vulgaris. The sequencing sample was made of blood. This chain joins TRBV12-3 or TRBV12-4 and TRBJ2-3; a possible D gene is TRBD2 (5 bases). The CDR3: CASSLPGYTDTQYF. CDR3 bases: TGTGCCAGCAGTTTACCGGGGTACACAGATACGCAGTATTTT.